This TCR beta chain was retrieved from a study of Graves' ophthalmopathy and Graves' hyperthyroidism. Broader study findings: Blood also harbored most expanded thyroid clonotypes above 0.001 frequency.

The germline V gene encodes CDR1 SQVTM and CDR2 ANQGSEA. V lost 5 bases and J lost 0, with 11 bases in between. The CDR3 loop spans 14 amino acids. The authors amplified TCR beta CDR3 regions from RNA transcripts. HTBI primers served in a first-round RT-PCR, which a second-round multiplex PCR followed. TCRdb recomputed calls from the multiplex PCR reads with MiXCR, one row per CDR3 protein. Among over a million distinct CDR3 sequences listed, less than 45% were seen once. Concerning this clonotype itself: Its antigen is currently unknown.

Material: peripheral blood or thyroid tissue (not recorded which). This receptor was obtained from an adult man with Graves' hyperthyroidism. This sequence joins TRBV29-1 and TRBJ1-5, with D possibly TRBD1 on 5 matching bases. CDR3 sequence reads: CSVWTPYSNQPQHF. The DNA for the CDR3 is TGCAGCGTTTGGACACCGTATAGCAATCAGCCCCAGCATTTT.